The entry below describes one TCR beta chain. What it binds is unknown. This CDR3 comprises 15 residues. Trimming shortened V by 6 bases and J by 4 bases, and 16 bases separated the two germline ends. Germline V gene sequence: CDR1 SNHLY, CDR2 FYNNEI. This entry comes from a study of post-analysis software for immune sequencing data. Study outcomes and limitations: Controls showed significantly higher normalized Chao1 diversity than did multiple sclerosis patients. Compared with controls, patients had more of 4 to 6 TRBV segments, including TRBV5-6, TRBV5-1 and TRBV20-1.

Unique molecular identifiers were built into the TCR beta cDNA libraries. A single record per CDR3 protein comes from TCRdb applying MiXCR to the PCR reads. This sample yields roughly 650,000 distinct CDR3 sequences, of which around 60% are seen a single time; about 11% belongs to the top ten. The sequenced sample was blood. The chain carries TRBV2 and TRBJ1-5; D unclear. This receptor was taken from a girl aged 2 to 9 with multiple sclerosis. The CDR3 loop is CASSLLVARNQPQHF. The CDR3, as DNA: TGTGCCAGCAGCCTCCTGGTAGCTAGGAATCAGCCCCAGCATTTT.